This TCR beta chain derives from a study of blood T cell repertoires in COVID-19. V dropped 1 base and J dropped 10; count of bases not matched to a gene: 8. The V gene's germline CDR1 is SGHRS and CDR2 YFSETQ. The CDR3 runs to 15 residues. Sequencing was performed with immunoSEQ multiplex PCR; in TCRdb, only in-frame clones are kept and a portion is missing. The sample has 80,000 to 100,000 clones, about 86% seen once; the top ten hold 22%. This sequence joins TRBV5-1 and TRBJ1-2; 12 bases line up with TRBD1. The clonotype was recovered from a woman of 80 years or more in a cohort sampled during active or convalescent COVID-19. The sample consisted of peripheral blood. The CDR3 protein is CASSLIPGQGAAYTF. The DNA for the CDR3 is TGCGCCAGCAGCTTGATCCCGGGACAGGGGGCCGCCTACACCTTC.